The sample holds one count of the clone carrying this T cell receptor beta chain. The antigen is not known. These data originate in a study of CD8 T cells in ankylosing spondylitis. Germline V gene lookup returns CDR1 MNHEY and CDR2 SVGAGI. The CDR3 runs to 16 residues. Trimming shortened V by 2 bases and J by 2 bases, and 15 bases separated the two germline ends. Study outcomes and limitations: Characteristic, it appeared, of ankylosing spondylitis blood was a TCR beta motif of about eight highly homologous variants. Earlier literature documents some of the motif variants in reactive arthritis synovial fluid and blood.

With molecular barcodes, quantitative 5'-RACE was used to make the TCR beta libraries. TCRdb independently ran MiXCR on the 5' RACE reads; one entry per CDR3 protein. The sample carries roughly 700,000 distinct CDR3 sequences, roughly 19% recorded once. This TCR came from a male donor with ankylosing spondylitis. The source material was blood, either unsorted or a sorted T cell fraction (not recorded which). The V gene is TRBV6-5, the J gene TRBJ1-1; maybe TRBD1 (6 bases). The CDR3 DNA reads TGTGCCAGCAGTTACGCAGGGGCGGGCCTCAACACTGAAGCTTTCTTT. Protein: CASSYAGAGLNTEAFF.